This T cell receptor (beta chain) was observed in a study of shared clonotypes between healthy human individuals. Turning to the study itself: The cohort comprised a couple of women and a few men. Their ages spanned 18 to 49 years.

Clones were read by immunoSEQ multiplex PCR, and TCRdb kept only the in-frame ones, dropping some. This table holds 550,000 to 750,000 clones, just under 97% found once. Terminally differentiated effector memory CD45RA+ cells were left out of the naive CD8 fraction, which was CD45RO-negative and positively selected for CCR7. CDR3 length equals 15 residues. Germline loops: CDR1 MDHEN, CDR2 SYDVKM. J lost 4 bases, V lost 1 base, and 4 bases had no gene match. V and J are TRBV28 and TRBJ2-1; 7 bases are a match to TRBD2. The sample comprised naive CD8+ T cells sorted from blood. The TCR comes from a woman in her thirties in good health. CDR3 protein: CASSLLQRGYNEQFF. The CDR3 nucleotides are TGTGCCAGCAGTTTATTACAGCGGGGTTACAATGAGCAGTTCTTC.